This TCR beta chain was captured in a study of early T cells in non-severe SARS-CoV-2 infection (dated by TCRdb to the early 2020s). Context from the whole study: Because TCR sequencing was done on bulk RNA from unsorted whole blood, the alpha and beta chains could not be paired.

There are 15 amino acids in the CDR3, from cysteine to phenylalanine inclusive. Kept here is only the CDR3 DNA, which spans 45 bases and is read in frame from base 1. V drops 1 base and J drops 5 bases, leaving 14 bases in between. Reading the germline V gene gives CDR1 MGHRA and CDR2 YSYEKL. Remarks on this clonotype: Its antigen is not yet known. Base qualities are not recorded, but no much larger clone differs from it by a single base.

Set within a cohort of healthcare workers in London, UK, this nested case-control study involved weekly PCR testing of nasopharyngeal swabs along with blood sampling. Between 23 and 31 March 2020, the week of the UK lockdown, healthcare workers were enrolled and then followed up weekly for as long as 16 weeks. General study outcomes and caveats: Matching against VDJdb was skewed toward anti-spike CD8 responses, likely underestimated virus-specific expansions, and missed private and CD4 specificities.

Library method: 5' RACE. The instrument given in TCRdb is NextSeq 500. In the TCR library protocol, unique molecular identifiers were attached to individual cDNA molecules to correct for PCR bias and sequencing error. Sequencing covered both TCR alpha and beta chains, and within each sample the abundances of alpha and beta sequences were tightly co-correlated. The authors processed their data as follows. V gene, J gene and CDR3 annotation of TCR sequences was performed with Decombinator V4. Expanded TCRs were defined as changing significantly between any two time points under a Poisson model with p below 0.0001. TCR abundances were normalised to the total number of TCRs sequenced per sample and expressed as counts per million. TRAV1-2 paired with TRAJ12, TRAJ20 or TRAJ33 defined MAIT TCRs, while TRAV10 paired with TRAJ18 defined iNKT TCRs. VDJdb, accessed 1 November 2021, was searched for CMV, EBV and SARS-CoV-2 annotated TCRs, with TCRs annotated for multiple antigens excluded. The public reads were reanalyzed by TCRdb: fastp trimming at Q25, MiXCR alignment, in-frame beta chains only. One record per CDR3 amino acid sequence lists the most common genes and DNA. TCRdb's processing, not the study's, gives the V and J calls here. This sample gives around 80,000 distinct CDR3 sequences in total; about 10% of them show up just once. The ten largest account for 6.5% to 9% of the sample.

The sample was whole blood, taken at baseline. This clonotype was obtained from an adult who was a healthcare worker with PCR-confirmed SARS-CoV-2 infection or an uninfected control (not recorded which). The chain is made from TRBV4-1 and TRBJ1-1, with no D gene named confidently. The nucleotide sequence reads TGCGCCAGCAGCCAAGGCGAGGGTGGGTGGACTGAAGCTTTCTTT. Its amino acids are CASSQGEGGWTEAFF.